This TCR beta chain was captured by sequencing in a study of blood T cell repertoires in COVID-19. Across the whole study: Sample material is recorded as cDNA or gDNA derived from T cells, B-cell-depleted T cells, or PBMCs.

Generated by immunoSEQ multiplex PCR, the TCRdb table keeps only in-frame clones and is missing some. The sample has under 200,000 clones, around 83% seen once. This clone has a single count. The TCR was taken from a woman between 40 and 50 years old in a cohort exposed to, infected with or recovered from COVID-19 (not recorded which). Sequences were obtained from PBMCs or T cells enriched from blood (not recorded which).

Here the CDR3 reads CASSQRGTYNEQFF. The CDR3 DNA is TGCGCCAGCAGCCAAAGAGGGACCTACAATGAGCAGTTCTTC. The rearrangement uses TRBV4-1 and TRBJ2-1; possible D gene TRBD2, 5 bases. The ends were cut back, 2 bases at V and 2 bases at J, with 7 bases in the middle. CDR1 and CDR2 (germline): MGHRA, YSYEKL. This CDR3 comprises 14 residues.